The 2 T cell receptor beta chains reported below all come from one sample, sequenced in a study of vaccination effects on CD4 cells after COVID-19. Under the ViraFEST assay, PBMC were stimulated with viral peptide pools so that antigen-specific CD4+ T cells expanded. Sequencing was performed afterwards. CD4+ T cells were isolated after less than 13 days of culture. Negative nucleocapsid antibody tests before and after vaccination confirmed no previous SARS-CoV-2 infection. These receptors' targets are unknown. The method was immunoSEQ multiplex PCR; TCRdb's version includes in-frame clones alone and lacks a portion of them. The sample records 30,000 to 45,000 clones, around 68% being singletons. This material consisted of CD4+ T cells from PBMCs cultured with SARS-CoV-2 spike peptides, taken before COVID-19 vaccination. Receptors originate from a human donor who received a COVID-19 vaccine.

The chain is built from TRBV18 and TRBJ2-7; no firm D call. The V gene's germline CDR1 is KGHSH and CDR2 LQKENI. Between the trimmed V and J ends, which lost 6 bases and 2 bases, there was a span of 14 bases. The CDR3 consists of 14 residues. The CDR3 spells CASSTGAQTYEQYF. CDR3 coding DNA: TGTGCCAGCTCGACTGGCGCGCAGACCTACGAGCAGTACTTC. Combining the CDR3 with reference TRBV18 and TRBJ2-7 gives the whole variable domain NAGVMQNPRHLVRRRGQEARLRCSPMKGHSHVYWYRQLPEEGLKFMVYLQKENIIDESGMPKERFSAEFPKEGPSILRIQQVVRGDSAAYFCASSTGAQTYEQYFGPGTRLTVT.

The genes are TRBV5-1 and TRBJ1-1; tentatively, D is TRBD1 (5 bases). The V gene lost 2 bases and the J gene lost 0 bases, with 8 bases spanning the gap. CDR1 SGHRS and CDR2 YFSETQ come from the germline V gene. This CDR3 comprises 14 residues. CDR3 amino acids: CASSLSGMNTEAFF. DNA for the CDR3: TGCGCCAGCAGCTTATCAGGGATGAACACTGAAGCTTTCTTT. The full variable domain, rest sourced from reference TRBV5-1 and TRBJ1-1, is KAGVTQTPRYLIKTRGQQVTLSCSPISGHRSVSWYQQTPGQGLQFLFEYFSETQRNKGNFPGRFSGRQFSNSRSEMNVSTLELGDSALYLCASSLSGMNTEAFFGQGTRLTVV.